This T cell receptor beta chain was sequenced in a study of blood T cell repertoires in COVID-19. Whole-study context: Sites in the United States, Italy and Spain provided acute and convalescent COVID-19 samples.

Those who participated ranged in age from about 18 to 89 years and resided in about two dozen US areas. Assignments of participants to cohorts depended upon their own reported clinical history. How the authors handled the data: Estimation of nucleated cell counts relied on the amplification of reference gene primers. Sequencing used immunoSEQ multiplex PCR; TCRdb keeps in-frame clones, though not all of them. Clone size and V and J calls were adopted from that table, with D and trimming inferred from the DNA. The sample shows around 150,000 clones, 82% of them seen only once. The length of the CDR3 is 16 residues. Germline V CDR1 and CDR2: KGHDR, SFDVKD. V lost 3 bases, J lost 3 bases, and 10 bases stayed unmatched.

The TCR originated in a man in his fifties or sixties who had recovered from COVID-19. The V gene is TRBV24-1, the J gene TRBJ2-7, with TRBD2 matching 7 bases. The sequencing input was PBMCs or T cells enriched from blood (not recorded which). The CDR3 sequence is CATSDPSSGVGYEQYF. The DNA for the CDR3 is TGTGCCACCAGTGATCCCTCTAGCGGAGTGGGCTACGAGCAGTACTTC.